This T cell receptor (beta chain) stems from a study of CD8+ T cells in alopecia areata (dated by TCRdb to the late 2010s). For context, the study as a whole: The treated patients took part in an open-label pilot trial in which moderate-to-severe alopecia areata was treated with oral tofacitinib at 5 to 10 mg twice daily. Patients stayed on tofacitinib for 6 to 18 months and then had 6 months of follow-up off drug so that delayed response and recurrence could be assessed. High-throughput TCRbeta sequencing was used to examine T cell clonal expansion in alopecia areata in both the C3H/HeJ mouse model and human patients. Patients on tofacitinib were biopsied at baseline and after 4 and 24 weeks of treatment, and several of the patients also had a later scalp biopsy. RNA came from the PAXgene miRNA kit for fixed scalp, the miRNeasy kit for PBMCs, and the RNeasy kit for mouse skin. Human TCRbeta sequencing covered scalp tissue and sorted CD4+ and CD8+ peripheral blood T cells from patchy and totalis/universalis alopecia areata patients and healthy controls. immunoSEQ multiplex PCR using 35 Vbeta forward primers and 13 Jbeta reverse primers was used to amplify TCRbeta CDR3 regions. Scalp clonality was compared among normal scalp (n=4), patchy alopecia areata scalp (n=8), and alopecia totalis/universalis scalp (n=8). Disease severity in treated patients was measured with the SALT score, which quantifies the percentage of affected scalp surface area.

Per the publication, the treatment or condition label means: oral pan-JAK inhibitor, 5-10 mg twice daily. Lesional scalp punch biopsies and peripheral blood were obtained from alopecia areata patients. PBMCs were isolated by density centrifugation and stained for CD3, CD4 and CD8, after which CD4+ and CD8+ T cells were sorted on a FACSAria. General conclusions and limits of the study: The treated cohort was small, with a single nonresponder, so links between baseline CD8+ expansion and response need larger studies. Tofacitinib significantly lowered scalp clonality and the number of expanded CD8+ clones among the top 100 scalp clones. During tofacitinib treatment, many expanded lesional clones stuck around in both scalp and blood, and this persistence may partly explain why relapse happens after treatment is stopped. Lesional scalp, especially in alopecia totalis/universalis, showed higher clonality and more expanded CD8+ clones than normal scalp, suggesting antigenic drive. Shared TCR sequences between patients were less evident than in mice, which may be partly attributable to HLA diversity in the patient population. Unlike mouse skin, where gammadelta T cells dominate, normal human skin contains resident alphabeta T cells that get sequenced too, which complicates analysis of the scalp TCR repertoire.

The method behind the library was the immunoSEQ multiplex PCR assay. For TCR sequencing, RNA was extracted from every sample and reverse transcribed into cDNA to serve as template. SuperScript III was used for first-strand cDNA synthesis, primed with a 2:1 mix of oligo-dT and random hexamers. A synthetic immune receptor repertoire was used to assess amplification bias, and residual bias was removed computationally. In the source study's methods: After raw reads were preprocessed to remove errors, the CDR3 was defined following IMGT conventions as running from the conserved cysteine to phenylalanine. Clonality was computed by normalizing Shannon entropy by log2 of the number of productive unique TCRs and subtracting the result from 1. Whether each scalp clone was CD4 or CD8 was inferred by checking scalp TCRbeta sequences against the CD4 and CD8 repertoires from sorted blood. Imported from immuneACCESS, the table was reduced by TCRdb to in-frame sequences with V and J called. These copies leave out some clones; in studies compared against another copy, an unresolved V gene accounts for under half, and the cause of the remainder is not known. Clonal size and the V and J genes are those of that table, whereas D and trimming came from the DNA. The sample data list 150,000 to 200,000 clones, and just under 65% of these were observed just once. Together, the top ten hold approximately 1.3% of the sample.

CDR1 and CDR2 (GTSNPN, SVGIG) derive from the germline V gene (reference sequence). Measured from the cysteine to the phenylalanine, the CDR3 is 14 residues long. Just the 42-base CDR3 DNA is kept, in frame starting at base 1. V is trimmed back by 4 bases and J by 10 bases, and the junction contains 12 bases that no gene match accounts for. On this clone itself: Its cognate antigen has yet to be identified. No base quality values were provided; no much bigger clone lies one nucleotide off.

The clonotype was recovered from a human donor with alopecia areata. The chain was built from TRBV30 and TRBJ2-1, with 8 bases matching TRBD2. Sequences were derived from CD4+ T cells sorted from blood, sampled at week 49, from a patient treated with tofacitinib. The CDR3 region reads CAWIEGTRREEQFF. The sequenced DNA is TGTGCCTGGATTGAGGGGACTAGACGAGAAGAGCAGTTCTTC.